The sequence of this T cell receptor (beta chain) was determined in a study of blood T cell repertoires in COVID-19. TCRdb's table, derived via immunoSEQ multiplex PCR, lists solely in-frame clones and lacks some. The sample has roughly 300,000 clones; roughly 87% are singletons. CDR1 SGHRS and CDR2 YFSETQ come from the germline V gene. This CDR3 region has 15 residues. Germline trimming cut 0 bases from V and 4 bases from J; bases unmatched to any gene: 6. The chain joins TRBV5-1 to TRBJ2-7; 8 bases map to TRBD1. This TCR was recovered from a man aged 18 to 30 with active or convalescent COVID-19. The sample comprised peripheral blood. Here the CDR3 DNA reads TGCGCCAGCAGCTTGGCTGGACAGGGAGCTTACGAGCAGTACTTC. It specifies CASSLAGQGAYEQYF. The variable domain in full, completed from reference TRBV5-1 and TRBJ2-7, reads KAGVTQTPRYLIKTRGQQVTLSCSPISGHRSVSWYQQTPGQGLQFLFEYFSETQRNKGNFPGRFSGRQFSNSRSEMNVSTLELGDSALYLCASSLAGQGAYEQYFGPGTRLTVT.